This TCR beta chain stems from a study of cytomegalovirus exposure and HLA in healthy donors (dated by TCRdb to about 2017). Concerning the study at large: An earlier analysis of approximately 590 of the donors reported more than 250 Gb of sequence data and 117 million unique TCR beta sequences from 150 million to 200 million T cells. An early release covering over 500 HLA-typed donors comprised 250 to 350 gigabases of sequencing data and approximately 80 million unique TCR sequences. Of the roughly 400 genotyped donors, over 65% fell in the genetic ancestry cluster associated with self-reported Caucasian donors. The study was designed to test whether signatures of past pathogen exposure could be identified by cataloging public T cell receptors. The study used immunosequencing to profile the T cell repertoires of 600 to 850 subjects and linked those repertoires to cytomegalovirus serostatus. Besides the first cohort of about 730 subjects, a separate validation cohort made up of some 110 different subjects was used. To predict cytomegalovirus infection status, the study combined high-throughput TCR immunosequencing, statistical association of individual TCRs with disease status, and machine learning. A later analysis re-examined previously published TCR beta repertoires from roughly 650 donors and added high-resolution HLA genotyping to investigate patterns of TCR occurrence. The later analysis used no new phenotypic data to find candidate immune exposures, relying instead on TCR beta sequences and their occurrence across donors. To decide whether each TCR beta V gene segment behaved as functional or pseudogenic, an earlier analysis of approximately 620 of the donors relied on high-throughput TCR beta sequencing. Donor age, sex, ethnicity and CMV serostatus were compiled alongside the repertoire data. In a later genetic analysis, genome-wide SNP genotypes for about three fifths of the roughly 670 donors were used, and that subset was treated as a discovery cohort. All discovery cohort repertoires had been generated using a single sequencing platform. HLA typing included class I and class II loci at four-digit resolution. The number of donors typed differed by locus, with roughly 629-640 for A, B, C, DRB1 and DQB1, 522 for DQA1, 606 for DPA1, and roughly 450 for DPB1. Because of strong linkage in the cohort, a few DR-DQ haplotypes were treated as single units for association and clustering. Among roughly 370 genotyped donors of the cohort, an average of around 240,000 unique TCR beta nucleotide sequences were sequenced per donor, roughly 20% of them non-productive.

Details on this clone: This clone's antigen is unknown. Within one base of it there is no much larger clone, and no base qualities were kept.

Results and caveats for the whole study, not just this receptor: Because some donors lacked HLA typing at each locus, the association tests relied only on the typed subset. The presence/absence analyses assumed that sequencing depth was roughly uniform across donors, and that assumption may not be true. It was suggested by the authors that the approach could potentially be generalized to other disease states and immunological phenotypes. Most TCR sequences were seen in very few donors, while some public TCRs were found in many individuals. In a later analysis, some 17,000 TCR beta sequences were associated with specific HLA alleles at a false discovery rate of 0.05. A cluster of highly shared sequence variants was judged likely to represent a technical artifact of the sequencing pipeline. In a later analysis, most CMV-associated TCR beta chains were found to appear HLA-restricted, with HLA associations seemingly driven largely by CMV exposure. Cytomegalovirus status was reported to be diagnosed by the classifier with high specificity and sensitivity in both the original and validation cohorts. Immune exposure information for the cohort was limited to CMV serostatus. The earlier analysis of about 600 of the donors excluded seventeen rarely observed V segments, including chromosome 9 orphons, because counts were too low. Because the 87-base-pair reads could not distinguish some IMGT-functional V segments, including TRBV6-2 and TRBV6-3, those segments were excluded. In the study, around 150 TCR beta chains were listed as associated with cytomegalovirus. When HLA alleles, especially DR and DQ, strongly co-occurred, attributing TCR associations to individual alleles was difficult. Linkage disequilibrium might explain the correlated functional status among segregating V segments, but an unknown experimental factor could not be ruled out. In vitro tests confirmed that a few of the cytomegalovirus-associated TCR beta chains recognize cytomegalovirus antigens. According to a later analysis, parvovirus B19, influenza, CMV and Epstein-Barr virus appeared linked to several top co-occurrence clusters. In this cohort, only TCR beta chains were sequenced, and detectable features were limited by the absence of alpha or paired-chain data. In a later analysis, HLA-associated TCR beta chains showed more clonal expansion and lower generation probabilities than non-associated chains that were equally common. A further reported finding was that TCR beta sequences accurately predicted the HLA-A and HLA-B alleles for most subjects in the first cohort. In an earlier analysis of around 500 of the donors, most TCR beta V segments appeared in productive rearrangements about 87% or about 30% of the time, broadly matching IMGT annotations. In a later genetic analysis, fewer N-insertions in productive TCRs were reported among donors in an Asian-associated ancestry cluster than the roughly 640-donor mean. In a later analysis, the rate of TCR association differed among HLA loci, with DRB1 alleles having the most associated TCRs and HLA-C alleles having the fewest. V-gene and J-gene trimming of TCR beta chains was associated with a missense DCLRE1C variant in a later genetic analysis, and the association was replicated in an independent cohort.

In total, roughly 710 healthy bone marrow donors made up the cohort. All cohort members were sampled while nominally healthy, although unrecorded immune exposures were likely present. The donor tested CMV seronegative and was one of the 352 seronegative cohort members. A peripheral blood sample was provided by each donor, and peripheral blood mononuclear cells were used for TCR beta sequencing. Genomic DNA was extracted from the blood cell samples with the Qiagen DNeasy Blood Extraction Kit. Libraries were prepared through the immunoSEQ multiplex PCR assay. For the multiplex PCR, a mixture combining 60 forward primers for TCR Vbeta segments and 13 reverse primers for TCR Jbeta segments was used. The CDR3 region of rearranged TCR beta genes was amplified from genomic DNA by a multiplex PCR assay. The amplified TCR beta libraries were sequenced on the Illumina HiSeq System as 87-base-pair reads. As for how the authors treated the data: A later analysis counted 65 million to 90 million unique TCR beta chains across the 670 or so repertoires, and around 12 million of these chains were shared by at least two donors. Raw reads were error-corrected and collapsed into unique sequences by a nearest-neighbor algorithm in which closely related sequences were merged to remove PCR and sequencing errors. V, D and J gene segments were assigned by aligning CDR3 sequences to IMGT reference sequences. For a sequence to be retained, a match of at least six nucleotides was required to both a V gene segment and a J gene segment. A rearrangement counted as productive if the CDR3 had no stop codons and remained in frame with V and J, and every other rearrangement counted as non-productive. Following IMGT convention, CDR3 was defined as the stretch from the second conserved V-encoded cysteine to the conserved J-encoded phenylalanine. The earlier analysis of about 610 of the donors excluded sequences that lacked an unambiguous match to a single V gene segment. In an earlier analysis of 450 to 700 of the donors, V segments were called functional above 56.7% productive rearrangements and were called segregating when the between-donor standard deviation exceeded 5%. To diagnose cytomegalovirus status from the catalog of TCR beta chain sequences, a statistical classification framework was built. In a later analysis, V and J genes were assigned by comparing TCR nucleotide sequences against IMGT/GENE-DB human TR gene sequences. In a later analysis, CDR3 sequences and most-parsimonious VDJ recombination scenarios were assigned using the TCRdist pipeline. In a later analysis, each TCR beta chain was defined by its CDR3 amino acid sequence together with its V-gene family, and reads without a unique V-gene family were excluded. To address suspected cross-contamination and a sequencing artifact, a later analysis removed approximately 590 highly shared, low-generation-probability nucleotide sequences. In a later analysis, a clonal expansion index was calculated for each public chain from normalized within-repertoire ranks of inferred template counts. In a later analysis, generation probabilities were computed using a VDJ recombination model fitted to out-of-frame rearrangements, and the results were checked against IGoR. In a later analysis, TCR-TCR, TCR-HLA and TCR-CMV co-occurrence was scored with hypergeometric tests, and a repertoire-size bias correction was applied to TCR pairs. In a later analysis, false discovery rates were estimated by permuting HLA or CMV assignments 20 times. A later analysis grouped co-occurring TCRs with DBSCAN, adding TCRdist sequence similarity when clustering within HLA-allele-positive subsets. Repertoires with fewer than 30,000 or more than 120,000 public chains, plus five repertoires with anomalous nucleotide sharing, were excluded from co-occurrence clustering. Held by TCRdb, this immuneACCESS table contains in-frame sequences only and omits some clones. Under half of the omission traces to an unresolved V gene where checked; the cause of the rest is unknown. V and J calls plus clone size are reproduced from that table; the DNA served to infer D and trimming. This sample lists hundreds of thousands of clones; roughly 70% were detected once. The top ten constitute around 2% of the sample.

For CDR1 and CDR2, the germline V gene lists SGHTA and FQGNSA. From V the trimming removes 4 bases and from J it removes 6 bases, while the gene matches leave 4 bases of the junction unaccounted for. Measured from the cysteine to the phenylalanine, the CDR3 is 13 residues long. Solely the CDR3 DNA is kept, with 39 bases framed from the first base. Sequencing was performed on PBMCs. The source of this sequence is a female donor in good health and CMV-seronegative. This receptor chain uses TRBV7-2 and TRBJ1-2, with 8 junctional bases fitting TRBD1. At the DNA level, the sequence is TGTGCCAGCAGCTCACAGGGGGATAATGGCTACACCTTC. This translates into CASSSQGDNGYTF.